Included here is one T cell receptor (beta chain) sequence, with context. The data derive from a study of shared T cell receptors in the human thymus. TCRdb's copy holds only in-frame clones and misses some; the assay was immunoSEQ multiplex PCR. The sample yields just under 550,000 clones, around 82% seen once. Losses at the gene ends were 0 bases for V and 7 bases for J; bases not matched to a gene: 7. Germline V gene lookup returns CDR1 SEHNR and CDR2 FQNEAQ (reference sequence). The CDR3 loop spans 15 amino acids. The data were also submitted as part of a second study, on human thymus T cells.

V is TRBV7-9 and J is TRBJ2-7, with 9 positions matching TRBD1. The sequence came from a boy under two years old with a congenital heart defect. The sample taken for sequencing was thymocytes. The CDR3 region has the DNA TGTGCCAGCAGCTTAGCGGGGACAGGGTGGTGGGAGCAGTACTTC. Protein product: CASSLAGTGWWEQYF. Supplemented by reference TRBV7-9 and TRBJ2-7, the full variable domain reads DTGVSQNPRHKITKRGQNVTFRCDPISEHNRLYWYRQTLGQGPEFLTYFQNEAQLEKSRLLSDRFSAERPKGSFSTLEIQRTEQGDSAMYLCASSLAGTGWWEQYFGPGTRLTVT.